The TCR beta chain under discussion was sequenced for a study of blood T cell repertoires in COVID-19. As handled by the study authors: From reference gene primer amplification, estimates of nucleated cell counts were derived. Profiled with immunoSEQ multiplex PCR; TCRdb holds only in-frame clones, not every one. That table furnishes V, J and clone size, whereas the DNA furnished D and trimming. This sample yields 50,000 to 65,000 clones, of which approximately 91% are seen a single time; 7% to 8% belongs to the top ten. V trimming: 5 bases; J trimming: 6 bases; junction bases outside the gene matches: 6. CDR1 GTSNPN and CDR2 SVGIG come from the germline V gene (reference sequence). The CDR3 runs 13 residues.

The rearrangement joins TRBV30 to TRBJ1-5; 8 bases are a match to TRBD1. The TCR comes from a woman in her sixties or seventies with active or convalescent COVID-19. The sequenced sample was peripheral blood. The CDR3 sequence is CAWDTGGSQPQHF. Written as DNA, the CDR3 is TGTGCCTGGGATACAGGGGGGAGTCAGCCCCAGCATTTT.